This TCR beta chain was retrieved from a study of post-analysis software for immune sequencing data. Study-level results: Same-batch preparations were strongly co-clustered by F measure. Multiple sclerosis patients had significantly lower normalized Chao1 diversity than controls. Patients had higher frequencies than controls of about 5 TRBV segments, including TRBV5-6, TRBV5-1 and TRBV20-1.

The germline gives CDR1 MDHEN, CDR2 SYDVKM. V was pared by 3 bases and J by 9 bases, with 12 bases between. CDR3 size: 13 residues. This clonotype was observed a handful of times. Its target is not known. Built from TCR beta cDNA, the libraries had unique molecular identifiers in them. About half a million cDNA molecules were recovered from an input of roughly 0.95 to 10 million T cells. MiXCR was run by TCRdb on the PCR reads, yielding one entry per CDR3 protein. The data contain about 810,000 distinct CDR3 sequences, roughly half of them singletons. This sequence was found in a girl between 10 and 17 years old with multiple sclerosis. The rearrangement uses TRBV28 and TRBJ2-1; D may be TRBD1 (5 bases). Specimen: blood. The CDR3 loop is CASSFGLGAEQFF. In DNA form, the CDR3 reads TGTGCCAGCAGTTTTGGCCTAGGGGCTGAGCAGTTCTTC.